These 5 T cell receptor beta chains share one sample of origin, sequenced in a study of blood T cell repertoires in COVID-19. Using immunoSEQ multiplex PCR, the repertoire was profiled, and TCRdb retains in-frame clones only, with some absent. Altogether roughly 190,000 clones are present, approximately 84% being singletons, with the ten largest covering roughly 3%. Sequenced material: PBMCs or T cells enriched from blood (not recorded which). The receptors were gathered from a woman younger than 45 who had recovered from COVID-19.

V and J are TRBV7-9 and TRBJ1-6; tentatively, D is TRBD1 (5 bases). V shed 0 bases and J shed 0 bases, with 15 bases lying between them. The germline gives CDR1 SEHNR, CDR2 FQNEAQ (reference sequence). The length of the CDR3 is 19 residues. The CDR3 nucleotides are TGTGCCAGCAGCTTAGCTGGCTGGGGCAGGAGCTCCTATAATTCACCCCTCCACTTT. It is translated as CASSLAGWGRSSYNSPLHF.

The rearrangement joins TRBV21-1 to TRBJ2-7; TRBD1 reflects the table's D call only, with no check against the DNA. TRBV21-1 is listed as a pseudogene. This CDR3 is 21 amino acids long. CDR3 amino acids: CASSIPGQDVFPRWIYYEQYV. The DNA for the CDR3 is TGTGCCAGCAGCATCCCCGGACAGGACGTTTTTCCCAGATGGATCTACTACGAGCAGTACGTC.

The chain links TRBV30 to TRBJ2-1; TRBD2 matches at 9 bases. V lost 8 bases, J lost 2 bases, and 10 bases stayed unmatched. Per the germline V gene, CDR1 is GTSNPN and CDR2 is SVGIG (reference sequence). This CDR3 spans 15 amino acids. In DNA form, the CDR3 reads TGTGCCGAACGAGGCGGGAGGGCCGCCTACAATGAGCAGTTCTTC. As protein: CAERGGRAAYNEQFF.

This clone occurred a few times. This rearrangement joins TRBV3-1 (or the pseudogene TRBV3-2) to TRBJ2-1; TRBD1 matches at 7 bases. With 5 bases clipped from V and 10 bases from J, the junction kept 11 bases outside the gene matches. This CDR3 is built from 14 residues. The germline V gene has CDR1 LGHDT and CDR2 YNNKEL (reference sequence). DNA for the CDR3: TGTGCCAGCAGCTCGACAGGGTTCCGCTCCGAGCAGTTCTTC. This encodes CASSSTGFRSEQFF.

The chain recombines TRBV14 with TRBJ2-5, with no clear D. CDR3 length equals 15 residues. The germline V gene has CDR1 SGHDN and CDR2 FVKESK. V shed 1 base and J shed 5 bases, with 14 bases lying between them. The CDR3 region is CASSQVSSLLETQYF. Written as DNA, the CDR3 is TGTGCCAGCAGCCAAGTATCCAGTTTGCTCGAGACCCAGTACTTC.